The 7 T cell receptor beta chains given below trace back to one sample, sequenced in a study of cytomegalovirus exposure and HLA in healthy donors. PCR was performed using 60 Vbeta and 13 Jbeta primers. Measured with immunoSEQ multiplex PCR; TCRdb has only the in-frame clones, and not every one. The data show around 200,000 clones, about 80% seen once. The sample was PBMCs. The receptors were gathered from a boy aged 10-17 years in good health and CMV-seronegative.

In this sample, this clone turned up once. An end of the junction does not agree with germline; a read error may underlie this. This chain joins TRBV6-5 and TRBJ1-1; the D is unclear. The CDR3 runs 13 residues. Germline lookup yields CDR1 MNHEY and CDR2 SVGAGI. Here the CDR3 DNA reads TGTGCCAGCAGTTACCAGACCTGGGCTGAGGCTTTCTTT. It is translated as CASSYQTWAEAFF.

This sequence joins TRBV6-1 and TRBJ2-5; tentative D call: TRBD1 (6 bases). The J call may be wrong; the DNA end is better matched by TRBJ2-7. Germline assignment: CDR1 MNHNS and CDR2 SASEGT. This CDR3 region has 15 residues. CDR3 loop: CASSEEGGHSYEQYF. As DNA, the CDR3 is TGTGCCAGCAGTGAAGAAGGGGGACACTCCTACGAGCAGTACTTC.

This clone has just a few counts. The V and J genes are TRBV23-1 and TRBJ1-1, with 12 bases matching TRBD1. TRBV23-1 is designated an ORF whose function remains uncertain. The CDR3 runs 19 residues. V was pared by 0 bases and J by 3 bases, with 11 bases of the junction left unmatched. CDR3 in DNA: TGCGCCAGCAGTCAATCCACGGGACAGGGGGCTGCCGTGGACACTGAAGCTTTCTTT. Translation: CASSQSTGQGAAVDTEAFF.

The chain has TRBV18 and TRBJ1-2, with TRBD1 matching 8 bases. The CDR3 sequence is 16 residues long. The germline V gene encodes CDR1 KGHSH and CDR2 LQKENI. V lost 3 bases to trimming and J lost 4 bases; unmatched junction nucleotides: 10. CDR3: CASSPERTGKIYGYTF. CDR3 bases: TGTGCCAGCTCACCTGAAAGGACAGGGAAGATCTATGGCTACACCTTC.

The CDR3 region has the DNA TGTGCCAGCAGCCCTGGCGGCGGGAGGGCCTACGAGCAGTACTTC. Its protein is CASSPGGGRAYEQYF. The rearrangement links TRBV11-3 to TRBJ2-7; 9 nucleotides align to TRBD2. V lost 5 bases and J lost 2; bases outside the gene matches: 7. Germline V gives CDR1 SGHNT, CDR2 YENEEA. The CDR3 runs to 15 residues.

The chain recombines TRBV7-6 with TRBJ1-2, with 7 bases identical to TRBD1. This CDR3 is built from 16 residues. CDR1 and CDR2 (germline): SGHVS, FNYEAQ. Trimming cost V 5 bases and J 8 bases; bases outside gene matches: 17. This CDR3 reads CASSLLGGTDPLGYTF. CDR3 in DNA: TGTGCCAGCAGCCTCCTAGGCGGGACAGACCCGTTAGGCTACACCTTC.

The chain couples TRBV6-1 to TRBJ2-6; tentatively, D is TRBD2 (6 bases). V shed 5 bases and J shed 2 bases, with 10 bases lying between them. The germline CDR1 and CDR2 sequences are MNHNS and SASEGT. This CDR3 has 15 residues. The CDR3 sequence: CASSTPGAGANVLTF. The CDR3 bases are TGTGCCAGCAGTACTCCGGGGGCTGGGGCCAACGTCCTGACTTTC.